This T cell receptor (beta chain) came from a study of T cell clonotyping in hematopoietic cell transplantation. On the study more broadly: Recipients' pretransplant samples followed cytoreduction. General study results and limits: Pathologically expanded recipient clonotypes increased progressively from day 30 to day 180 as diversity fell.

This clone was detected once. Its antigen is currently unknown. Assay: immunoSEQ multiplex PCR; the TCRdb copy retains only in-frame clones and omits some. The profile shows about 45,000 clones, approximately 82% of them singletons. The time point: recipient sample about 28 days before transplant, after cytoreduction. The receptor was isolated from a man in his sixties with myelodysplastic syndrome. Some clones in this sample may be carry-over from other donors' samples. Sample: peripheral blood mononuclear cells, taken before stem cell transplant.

In DNA form, the CDR3 reads TGTGCCAGCACCGCCCGGCCTAACACCGGGGAGCTGTTTTTT. Its protein product is CASTARPNTGELFF. The J gene is TRBJ2-2, the V gene TRBV6-1; no firm D call. This CDR3 region has 14 residues. The ends were cut back, 7 bases at V and 2 bases at J, with 11 bases in the middle. In germline, CDR1 is MNHNS, CDR2 SASEGT.